Given below is one T cell receptor (beta chain) in context. Its antigen is not known. Assay used: immunoSEQ multiplex PCR; TCRdb lists only in-frame clones, some missing. The table has approximately 92,000 clones, roughly 80% seen once. This entry comes from a study of cytotoxic CD8 clonotypes in ibrutinib-treated CLL. About the study: Included were roughly ten relapsed/refractory and about 14 treatment-naive patients, of whom approximately 18 were IGHV unmutated. General observations from the study: Among the clonotypes, public ones were uncommon and contracted or held stable on treatment.

The germline V gene encodes CDR1 SEHNR and CDR2 FQNEAQ (reference sequence). J lost 0 bases, V lost 1 base, and 4 bases had no gene match. CDR3 length equals 16 residues. The source material was PBMCs, sampled after 24 months of ibrutinib treatment. J is TRBJ2-7 and V is TRBV7-9; the match to TRBD1 covers 9 bases. The source of this sequence is a human donor with chronic lymphocytic leukemia. CDR3 sequence (DNA): TGTGCCAGCAGCTTAGGGGGGACAGGGTACTCCTACGAGCAGTACTTC. Amino acids: CASSLGGTGYSYEQYF.